The rows below give T cell receptor beta chains drawn from one sample of a study of T cells in Graves' hyperthyroidism and ophthalmopathy. TCRdb redid the calling of the multiplex PCR reads with MiXCR, one entry per CDR3 protein. In the table there are approximately 740,000 distinct CDR3 sequences, around 15% of which are singletons. Sequencing was done on a sample of blood. Source of these receptors: a woman aged 18-29 years with Graves' hyperthyroidism. Both conserved end residues are part of each CDR3. Size tells how often a clone was seen (once, few, many) or the class of an expanded clone, and some rows leave it out.

clone_size j_call v_call cdr3_aa
few TRBJ1-5 TRBV7-2 CASSLVYRGGQPQHF
many TRBJ1-3 TRBV11-2 CASSQSVNTIYF
. TRBJ2-7 TRBV4-1 CASSQEREQYEQYF
many TRBJ1-4 TRBV5-1 CASSLKGDEKLFF
. TRBJ1-3 TRBV4-1 CASSQDPSVGNTIYF
many TRBJ1-4 TRBV30 CAWSVGTMGARGEKLFF
few TRBJ1-6 TRBV7-2 CASSLGSGGNSPLHF
many TRBJ1-1 TRBV2 CASGEPGAFF
many TRBJ2-7 TRBV18 CASSQGTGEQYF
. TRBJ1-1 TRBV20-1 CSAYGHRITEAFF
. TRBJ1-5 TRBV28 CANNLPPKRNQPQHF
many TRBJ2-1 TRBV20-1 CSARLRISSREQFF
. TRBJ2-3 TRBV30 CAWSGVARTDTQYF
many TRBJ1-1 TRBV30 CAWSGRGHTEAFF
. TRBJ2-5 TRBV18 CASSAGQGGMGETQYF
. TRBJ2-5 TRBV3-1 CASSLPPLETQYF
few TRBJ2-5 TRBV9 CASSVAAEETQYF
few TRBJ2-3 TRBV20-1 CSAGDNPTDTQYF
. TRBJ2-1 TRBV29-1 CSVYGTAPRNEQFF
many TRBJ2-2 TRBV12-3/TRBV12-4 CASSLVGANTGELFF
many TRBJ2-5 TRBV11-2 CASSLAGLAGVRETQYF
many TRBJ1-5 TRBV6-1 CASIVGGAGRQPQHF
few TRBJ2-7 TRBV2 CASGGGSGSSSYEQYF
many TRBJ1-5 TRBV20-1 CSARDFREGNQPQHF
many TRBJ2-1 TRBV7-8 CASSLAPSGRDEQFF
many TRBJ2-7 TRBV6-1 CASSSGLAGGEQYF
few TRBJ2-1 TRBV4-3 CASSQVGGSEQFF
many TRBJ2-1 TRBV27 CASSLSSGGHEQFF
. TRBJ2-3 TRBV3-1 CASRTSSDTQYF
many TRBJ2-2 TRBV12-3/TRBV12-4 CASSLNDLAVYTGELFF
. TRBJ2-7 TRBV28 CAGSSQGSYEQYF
few TRBJ2-2 TRBV28 CASSPTANTGELFF
few TRBJ2-5 TRBV6-1 CASRPWISGQETQYF
. TRBJ2-5 TRBV2 CASSVYPGQFVQETQYF
many TRBJ2-1 TRBV20-1 CSARVGGTYNEQFF
. TRBJ1-4 TRBV20-1 CSGGQNNEKLFF
many TRBJ1-1 TRBV12-3/TRBV12-4 CASSPRTGSTEAFF
few TRBJ2-5 TRBV20-1 CSARRLAGVGETQYF
many TRBJ2-3 TRBV28 CASSLEQYTDTQYF
many TRBJ2-1 TRBV12-3/TRBV12-4 CAITRRGGRANEQFF